The clone carrying this T cell receptor (beta chain) was seen a handful of times. These data are taken from a study of T cell changes during pregnancy in multiple sclerosis. This CDR3 region has 15 residues. Trimming cost V 0 bases and J 8 bases, with 14 bases left between them. Germline-derived CDR1 and CDR2 are WSHSY and SAAADI. Sequenced by immunoSEQ multiplex PCR; TCRdb stores in-frame clones only, minus some. The table records about 68,000 clones, around 90% of them present only once. This sequence was found in a female donor in good health, enrolled as a control in a pregnancy study. This chain links TRBV10-2 with TRBJ1-5; D is uncertain. The sequencing here drew on peripheral blood, taken in the second trimester of pregnancy. The CDR3 nucleotides read TGCGCCAGCAGTGAGTCGGAGCGGGGTTCGGAGCCCCAGCATTTT. Translating gives CASSESERGSEPQHF.